Each of the 10 T cell receptor beta chains below was sequenced from the same sample in a study of blood T cell repertoires in COVID-19. Some clones are missing from TCRdb's copy, which holds only in-frame ones; the method was immunoSEQ multiplex PCR. The repertoire consists of 150,000 to 200,000 clones, with under 80% occurring once and the leading ten covering around 3%. The sequenced sample consisted of peripheral blood. The receptors here all came from an elderly woman with acute or convalescent COVID-19.

This clone was detected many times. V is TRBV13 and J is TRBJ2-7; tentative D call: TRBD1 (6 bases). In germline, CDR1 is PRHDT, CDR2 FYEKMQ (reference sequence). With 5 bases removed from V and 0 bases from J, the gap between germline ends came to 11 bases. The CDR3 runs 14 residues. The CDR3 sequence: CASSVTGTSYEQYF. As DNA, the CDR3 is TGTGCCAGCAGCGTAACAGGGACCTCCTACGAGCAGTACTTC.

The chain recombines TRBV24-1 with TRBJ2-1, with TRBD1 identical over 9 bases. V was pared by 4 bases and J by 9 bases, with 15 bases of the junction left unmatched. Germline V gene data show CDR1 as KGHDR and CDR2 as SFDVKD. The CDR3 is 17 residues long. The CDR3 region is CATSEMTGGQLYGEQFF. In DNA, the CDR3 is TGTGCCACCAGTGAGATGACAGGGGGACAACTCTATGGTGAGCAGTTCTTC.

This clone occurred once. This sequence joins TRBV7-2 and TRBJ1-2; D ambiguous. The V gene lost 5 bases and the J gene lost 4 bases, with 11 bases spanning the gap. Per germline, CDR1 SGHTA and CDR2 FQGNSA. The CDR3 is made up of 13 amino acids. CDR3 amino acids: CASSPPGLYGYTF. The CDR3, as DNA: TGTGCCAGCAGCCCTCCTGGACTCTATGGCTACACCTTC.

The J gene is TRBJ2-7, the V gene TRBV7-9; D gene unclear. CDR1 and CDR2 (germline): SEHNR, FQNEAQ (reference sequence). The CDR3 has 14 amino acids. The V end lost 0 bases, the J end lost 0 bases, and 6 bases lay between the germline ends. The CDR3 sequence: CASSLAASSYEQYF. The CDR3 coding sequence is TGTGCCAGCAGCTTAGCGGCCAGCTCCTACGAGCAGTACTTC.

The chain is built from TRBV28 and TRBJ1-4, with a weak D call TRBD1 (6 bases). CDR1 is MDHEN, CDR2 SYDVKM, per germline. Trimming stripped 6 bases from V and 6 bases from J, with 14 bases between. The CDR3 totals 14 residues. The CDR3 region is CASRQGLKDEKLFF. Here the CDR3 DNA reads TGTGCCAGCAGACAGGGTCTCAAGGATGAAAAACTGTTTTTT.

The chain links TRBV21-1 to TRBJ2-7; TRBD2, as called in the table, went unchecked against the DNA. TRBV21-1 is deemed a pseudogene. The CDR3 is 13 residues long. The CDR3 protein is CASSKVAEYEQYF. The CDR3 region has the DNA TGTGCCAGCAGCAAAGTAGCTGAATACGAGCAGTACTTC.

This clone has a handful of counts. J is TRBJ2-1 and V is TRBV19; 7 bases are a match to TRBD1. The ends lost 3 bases at V and 2 bases at J; junction bases unmatched: 4. This CDR3 spans 15 amino acids. From germline, CDR1 is LNHDA and CDR2 SQIVND (reference sequence). This chain's CDR3 is CASSMGQGAYNEQFF. CDR3 coding DNA: TGTGCCAGTAGTATGGGGCAGGGGGCCTACAATGAGCAGTTCTTC.

V and J are TRBV19 and TRBJ2-7; 7 nucleotides align to TRBD1. The CDR3 is made up of 16 amino acids. Per germline, CDR1 LNHDA and CDR2 SQIVND (reference sequence). Germline trimming cut 1 base from V and 2 bases from J; bases unmatched to any gene: 8. The CDR3 is CASSIAADRTAYEQYF. CDR3 nucleotides: TGTGCCAGTAGTATAGCCGCGGACAGGACCGCCTACGAGCAGTACTTC.

The chain uses TRBV5-4 and TRBJ2-5; TRBD2 agrees at 11 bases. The germline V gene has CDR1 SGHNT and CDR2 YYREEE (reference sequence). V was clipped by 2 bases and J by 2 bases; unmatched bases: 5. The CDR3 is 16 amino acids. The CDR3 nucleotides read TGTGCCAGCAGCTTAACTAGCGGGAGTAATCAAGAGACCCAGTACTTC. The encoded protein is CASSLTSGSNQETQYF.

V usage is TRBV6-5 and J usage is TRBJ2-7, with 7 bases lining up with TRBD1. CDR1 MNHEY and CDR2 SVGAGI come from the germline V gene. V was pared by 2 bases and J by 3 bases, with 7 bases of the junction left unmatched. The CDR3 length is 15 residues. CDR3 loop: CASSYADRTFYEQYF. Written as DNA, the CDR3 is TGTGCCAGCAGTTACGCGGACAGGACCTTCTACGAGCAGTACTTC.